Listed below are T cell receptor beta chains from one sample, sequenced in a study of response to subunit inactivated influenza vaccine. TCRdb independently ran MiXCR on the RT-PCR reads; one entry per CDR3 protein. The sample contains hundreds of thousands of distinct CDR3 sequences, approximately 7.7% of which appear only once. The sequences come from PBMCs from blood, collected around 25 months after vaccination. These receptors came from a man aged 50-75 years who received an inactivated influenza vaccine. CDR3s include the opening cysteine and the closing phenylalanine or tryptophan. D genes are given only for firm matches. Only part of the rows carry a size: once, few, many, or a class if the clone is expanded.

TRBJ2-2,TRBV4-3,17,-,few,TGCGCCAGCAGCCAAGTCCAGTTCGAGTCGAACACCGGGGAGCTGTTTTTT,CASSQVQFESNTGELFF
TRBJ2-5,TRBV7-2,14,-,many,TGTGCCAGCAGCCCTTCAGGGTATTGGGAGACCCAGTACTTC,CASSPSGYWETQYF
TRBJ2-3,TRBV5-1,15,TRBD1,-,TGCGCCAGCAGTGGACAGGGGGCGAACACAGATACGCAGTATTTT,CASSGQGANTDTQYF
TRBJ2-7,TRBV5-1,13,TRBD2,many,TGCGCCAGCAGCTCCGGACTAGGTGACGAGCAGTACTTC,CASSSGLGDEQYF
TRBJ2-3,TRBV6-2/TRBV6-3,14,TRBD1,few,TGTGCCAGCAGTTCCCCAACAGGGGCAGATACGCAGTATTTT,CASSSPTGADTQYF
TRBJ2-1,TRBV20-1,17,TRBD1,-,TGCAGTGCTAGAATGGTAGGGGGCCACAGCTCCTACAATGAGCAGTTCTTC,CSARMVGGHSSYNEQFF
TRBJ1-6,TRBV10-3,14,TRBD1,many,TGTGCCATCAGTTTCCGGCAGGGGGGGGTGCCCCTCCACTTT,CAISFRQGGVPLHF
TRBJ2-3,TRBV24-1,16,TRBD2,few,TGTGCCACCAGTGAGGGTAGCGGGAGGGCCAAAGATACGCAGTATTTT,CATSEGSGRAKDTQYF
TRBJ2-7,TRBV6-1,14,TRBD2,few,TGTGCCAGCAGTAAACTAGCGGGATCCTACGAGCAGTACTTC,CASSKLAGSYEQYF
TRBJ2-7,TRBV28,10,-,many,TGTGCCAGCAGTACCTACGAGCAGTACTTC,CASSTYEQYF